This T cell receptor beta chain was identified in a study of cytomegalovirus exposure and HLA in healthy donors. In the study overall: Among some 400 genotyped donors, around 82% fell in the Caucasian-associated ancestry cluster.

Study results and caveats: A later analysis reportedly found that, within productive TCRs, an Asian-associated ancestry cluster had fewer N-insertions than the mean observed across the roughly 690 donors. Only CMV serostatus was available as immune exposure information.

There were likely unrecorded immune exposures, though donors were nominally healthy when sampled. V shed 3 bases, J shed 5 bases, and the junction held 10 bases outside the gene matches. The germline CDR1 and CDR2 sequences are MNHEY and SVGAGI. The CDR3 has 16 amino acids. PCR involved 60 Vbeta and 13 Jbeta primers. The repertoire was sequenced with immunoSEQ multiplex PCR; TCRdb's copy has only in-frame clones and lacks some. The table has 150,000 to 200,000 clones, 87% seen once; the top ten hold approximately 1.1%. As regards this clone: The antigen is unknown.

The specimen was PBMCs. The source of this sequence is a boy between 2 and 10 years old in good health and CMV-seronegative. The rearrangement joins TRBV6-5 to TRBJ2-4; 7 nucleotides match TRBD1. Here the CDR3 DNA reads TGTGCCAGCAGTTATCCCCTCTCCGACAGGGAAAACATTCAGTACTTC. This encodes CASSYPLSDRENIQYF.